The rows below give T cell receptor beta chains drawn from one sample of a study of CD8+CD57+ T cells in acquired aplastic anemia. One entry per CDR3 protein results from TCRdb running MiXCR on the reads. The table has some 150,000 distinct CDR3 sequences, 71% seen once. Material for sequencing was sorted CD4+, CD8+, or CD8+CD57+ T cells (not recorded which) from PBMCs. The receptors stem from a human donor with aplastic anemia. Both conserved end residues are part of each CDR3. D genes are given only for firm matches. Only some rows state a clone size, as once, few, many or a class for expanded clones.

TRBV7-2,.,.,TRBJ2-1,CASSQGPPEQFF,TGTGCCAGCAGCCAGGGACCCCCTGAGCAGTTCTTC
TRBV5-5,TRBD1,.,TRBJ1-2,CASSKNGQGNGYTF,TGTGCCAGCAGCAAAAACGGACAGGGTAATGGCTACACCTTC
TRBV6-5,TRBD1,once,TRBJ2-7,CASSENRGPSYEQYF,TGTGCCAGCAGTGAAAACAGGGGCCCTTCCTACGAGCAGTACTTC
TRBV6-2/TRBV6-3,.,.,TRBJ2-2,CASSAQDYRDGTGELFF,TGTGCCAGCAGCGCCCAGGACTACCGGGATGGCACCGGGGAGCTGTTTTTT
TRBV7-2,.,.,TRBJ2-5,CASSFQPSQETQYF,TGTGCCAGCAGCTTTCAACCGAGCCAAGAGACCCAGTACTTC
TRBV25-1,.,.,TRBJ2-7,CASSDLEQDSSLGEQYF,TGTGCCAGCAGTGATCTTGAACAGGATTCATCTTTGGGGGAGCAGTACTTC
TRBV2,.,.,TRBJ2-7,CASRGGPYEQYF,TGTGCCAGCCGAGGGGGACCCTACGAGCAGTACTTC
TRBV28,.,few,TRBJ2-4,CASSLVEVTSIQYF,TGTGCCAGCAGTTTAGTAGAGGTGACTAGCATTCAGTACTTC
TRBV7-9,TRBD1,.,TRBJ2-6,CASSADQGAPGANVLTF,TGTGCCAGCAGCGCCGATCAGGGGGCTCCTGGGGCCAACGTCCTGACTTTC
TRBV20-1,.,.,TRBJ1-6,CSAKKGGAYNSPLHF,TGCAGTGCAAAGAAGGGGGGCGCCTATAATTCACCCCTCCACTTT
TRBV2,.,.,TRBJ2-7,CASSRPPNYEQYF,TGTGCCAGCAGTCGGCCCCCCAACTACGAGCAGTACTTC
TRBV12-5,.,.,TRBJ2-1,CASSRTQSSYNEQFF,TGTGCCAGCAGCAGGACCCAGAGCTCCTACAATGAGCAGTTCTTC
TRBV10-3,TRBD2,.,TRBJ2-5,CAISREGGTQYF,TGTGCCATCAGCCGGGAGGGCGGGACCCAGTACTTC
TRBV24-1,.,.,TRBJ2-5,CATSNSAADSQETQYF,TGTGCCACCAGTAACTCGGCGGCAGACAGCCAAGAGACCCAGTACTTC
TRBV19,TRBD2,.,TRBJ2-7,CASSIDRLAGSLFKQYF,TGTGCCAGTAGTATAGACCGACTAGCGGGGAGCCTCTTCAAGCAGTACTTC
TRBV20-1,.,.,TRBJ1-1,CSARDLGRTHTEAFF,TGCAGTGCTAGAGATTTAGGCAGGACCCACACTGAAGCTTTCTTT
TRBV7-3,.,.,TRBJ2-1,CASSLISGPPREQFF,TGTGCCAGCAGCTTAATTTCTGGGCCGCCCAGGGAGCAGTTCTTC
TRBV2,.,.,TRBJ1-1,CASRRGGGSEAFF,TGTGCCAGCAGGAGGGGGGGTGGGTCTGAAGCTTTCTTT
TRBV7-6,TRBD1,few,TRBJ2-1,CASSLAFAGGQGAREQFF,TGTGCCAGCAGCTTAGCCTTCGCCGGGGGACAGGGGGCGAGGGAGCAGTTCTTC
TRBV20-1,TRBD2,.,TRBJ2-5,CSATLSGGAETQYF,TGCAGTGCTACCCTTAGCGGGGGGGCGGAGACCCAGTACTTC
TRBV19,.,.,TRBJ1-1,CASSITPGSEAFF,TGTGCCAGTAGTATAACGCCGGGGTCTGAAGCTTTCTTT
TRBV15,TRBD2,few,TRBJ2-7,CATSRDLGRDEQYF,TGTGCCACCAGCAGAGATCTAGGGAGGGACGAGCAGTACTTC
TRBV29-1,.,once,TRBJ2-7,CSVEWHEGYEQYF,TGCAGCGTTGAATGGCATGAGGGTTACGAGCAGTACTTC
TRBV29-1,.,.,TRBJ1-2,CSVEISGHSRGYTF,TGCAGCGTTGAAATCTCGGGACACTCAAGAGGCTACACCTTC
TRBV20-1,TRBD1,.,TRBJ1-1,CSARTGSYTEAFF,TGCAGTGCTAGGACAGGGTCATACACTGAAGCTTTCTTT
TRBV7-9,.,.,TRBJ2-1,CASSLGSGARDEQFF,TGTGCCAGCAGCTTAGGGTCGGGGGCGAGGGATGAGCAGTTCTTC
TRBV20-1,.,.,TRBJ2-3,CSVRGQTTDTQYF,TGCAGTGTCAGGGGCCAGACGACAGATACGCAGTATTTT
TRBV7-9,.,many,TRBJ2-5,CASSLAVGEAETQYF,TGTGCCAGCAGCTTAGCGGTAGGGGAGGCTGAGACCCAGTACTTC
TRBV20-1,.,once,TRBJ2-1,CSARESAGSYNEQFF,TGCAGTGCCCGAGAATCCGCGGGATCCTACAATGAGCAGTTCTTC
TRBV20-1,.,once,TRBJ1-1,CSAPSYAEAFF,TGCAGTGCTCCGAGTTACGCTGAAGCTTTCTTT
TRBV5-1,TRBD1,.,TRBJ2-7,CASSLARGLYEQYF,TGCGCCAGCAGCTTGGCGAGGGGGCTGTACGAGCAGTACTTC
TRBV7-9,TRBD1,.,TRBJ1-2,CASSYGTDLLYGYTF,TGTGCCAGCAGTTATGGGACAGACCTACTCTATGGCTACACCTTC
TRBV24-1,.,.,TRBJ2-2,CATSLYTGELFF,TGTGCCACCAGTCTGTACACCGGGGAGCTGTTTTTT
TRBV2,.,once,TRBJ2-3,CASSQDLPGSDTQYF,TGTGCCAGCAGCCAAGATTTACCGGGGTCAGATACGCAGTATTTT
TRBV4-1,.,once,TRBJ2-5,CASSQDGIIQETQYF,TGCGCCAGCAGCCAAGACGGTATCATCCAAGAGACCCAGTACTTC
TRBV20-1,TRBD1,.,TRBJ2-7,CSARDRSRQGYWRSRGEQYF,TGCAGTGCTAGAGATCGGTCAAGACAGGGGTATTGGCGGAGCCGCGGGGAGCAGTACTTC
TRBV19,.,.,TRBJ2-7,CASSSRFVPYEQYF,TGTGCCAGTAGTTCCAGGTTCGTTCCCTACGAGCAGTACTTC
TRBV5-8,.,.,TRBJ2-1,CASSSLYNEQFF,TGTGCCAGCAGCTCACTTTACAATGAGCAGTTCTTC
TRBV10-3,TRBD1,once,TRBJ1-5,CAISERQGSSNQPQHF,TGTGCCATCAGTGAAAGACAGGGCTCTAGCAATCAGCCCCAGCATTTT
TRBV2,TRBD1,.,TRBJ2-3,CASRVGTETDTQYF,TGTGCCAGCAGGGTCGGGACAGAGACAGATACGCAGTATTTT
TRBV7-9,TRBD2,once,TRBJ2-1,CASSFTAGGGPGSYNEQFF,TGTGCCAGCAGCTTTACGGCGGGAGGAGGGCCCGGGTCGTACAATGAGCAGTTCTTC
TRBV10-3,.,.,TRBJ2-3,CAIMQGGSSTDTQYF,TGTGCCATCATGCAGGGAGGTTCTAGCACAGATACGCAGTATTTT
TRBV10-3,.,.,TRBJ1-5,CATSYDGANQPQHF,TGTGCCACTTCCTATGACGGGGCGAACCAGCCCCAGCATTTT
TRBV24-1,.,.,TRBJ2-5,CATSEAAVSPYQETQYF,TGTGCCACCAGTGAGGCCGCCGTTAGCCCGTACCAAGAGACCCAGTACTTC
TRBV19,.,.,TRBJ2-3,CASSSRLETDTQYF,TGTGCCAGTAGTTCTCGACTAGAAACAGATACGCAGTATTTT
TRBV7-9,.,.,TRBJ2-1,CASSIDYYNEQFF,TGTGCCAGCAGCATCGACTATTACAATGAGCAGTTCTTC
TRBV5-5,.,.,TRBJ1-4,CASSFQRGEKLFF,TGTGCCAGCAGCTTCCAACGCGGAGAAAAACTGTTTTTT
TRBV6-5,.,many,TRBJ1-1,CASSYSGQYTEAFF,TGTGCCAGCAGTTACTCCGGACAGTACACTGAAGCTTTCTTT
TRBV20-1,.,.,TRBJ1-3,CSAKHPASPGNTIYF,TGCAGTGCAAAGCATCCGGCATCACCGGGAAACACCATATATTTT
TRBV12-3/TRBV12-4,.,.,TRBJ1-2,CASSPSYGYTF,TGTGCCAGCAGCCCGAGCTATGGCTACACCTTC
TRBV20-1,.,.,TRBJ2-2,CSAYARNTGELFF,TGCAGTGCTTACGCAAGGAACACCGGGGAGCTGTTTTTT
TRBV19,.,few,TRBJ1-3,CASTQGPGNTIYF,TGTGCCAGTACCCAGGGCCCTGGAAACACCATATATTTT
TRBV20-1,TRBD2,few,TRBJ2-2,CSARPRLAGGLFF,TGCAGTGCTAGACCCCGACTAGCGGGGGGGCTGTTTTTT
TRBV25-1,TRBD1,.,TRBJ1-5,CASRQGDLGQPQHF,TGTGCCAGCAGACAGGGGGATTTGGGTCAGCCCCAGCATTTT
TRBV5-1,.,.,TRBJ1-1,CASGWGVNTEAFF,TGCGCCAGCGGTTGGGGTGTGAACACTGAAGCTTTCTTT